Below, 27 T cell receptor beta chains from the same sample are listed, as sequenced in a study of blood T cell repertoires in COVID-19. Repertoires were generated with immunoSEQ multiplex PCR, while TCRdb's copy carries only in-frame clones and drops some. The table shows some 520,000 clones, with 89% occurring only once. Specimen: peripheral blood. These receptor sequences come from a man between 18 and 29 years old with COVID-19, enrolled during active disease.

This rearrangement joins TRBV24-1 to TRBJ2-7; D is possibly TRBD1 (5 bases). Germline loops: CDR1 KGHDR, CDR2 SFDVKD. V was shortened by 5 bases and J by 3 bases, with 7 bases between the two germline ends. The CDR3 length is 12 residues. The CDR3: CATSGRGYEQYF. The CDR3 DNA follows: TGTGCCACCAGTGGTAGGGGCTACGAGCAGTACTTC.

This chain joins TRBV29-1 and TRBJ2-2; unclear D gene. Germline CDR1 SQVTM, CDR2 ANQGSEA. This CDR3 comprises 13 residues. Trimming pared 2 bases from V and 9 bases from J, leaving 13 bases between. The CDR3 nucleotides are TGCAGCGTTGAAATTGTTGGCCAACGGGAGCTGTTTTTT. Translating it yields CSVEIVGQRELFF.

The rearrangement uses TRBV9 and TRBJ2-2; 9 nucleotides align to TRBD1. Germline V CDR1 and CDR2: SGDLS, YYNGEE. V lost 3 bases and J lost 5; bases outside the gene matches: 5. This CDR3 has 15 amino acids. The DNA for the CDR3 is TGTGCCAGCAGCGCAGGGACAGGGAAGACCGGGGAGCTGTTTTTT. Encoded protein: CASSAGTGKTGELFF.

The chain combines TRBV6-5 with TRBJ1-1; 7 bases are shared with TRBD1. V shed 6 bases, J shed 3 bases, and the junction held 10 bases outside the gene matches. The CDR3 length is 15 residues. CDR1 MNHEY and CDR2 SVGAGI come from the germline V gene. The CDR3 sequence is CASRRRQGVHTEAFF. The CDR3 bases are TGTGCCAGCAGACGGCGACAGGGAGTCCACACTGAAGCTTTCTTT.

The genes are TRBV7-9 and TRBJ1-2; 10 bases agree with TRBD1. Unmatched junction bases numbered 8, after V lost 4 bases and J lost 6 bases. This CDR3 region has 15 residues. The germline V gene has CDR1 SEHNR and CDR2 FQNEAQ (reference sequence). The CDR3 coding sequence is TGTGCCAGCAGCTCCCGGGACAGGGGTCTTCATGGCTACACCTTC. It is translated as CASSSRDRGLHGYTF.

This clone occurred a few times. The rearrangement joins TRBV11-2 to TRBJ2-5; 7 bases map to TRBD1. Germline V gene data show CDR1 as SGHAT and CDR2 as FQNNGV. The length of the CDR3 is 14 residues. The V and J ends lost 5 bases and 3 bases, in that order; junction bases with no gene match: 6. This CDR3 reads CASSKPGTEETQYF. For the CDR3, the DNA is TGTGCCAGCAGCAAACCCGGGACAGAAGAGACCCAGTACTTC.

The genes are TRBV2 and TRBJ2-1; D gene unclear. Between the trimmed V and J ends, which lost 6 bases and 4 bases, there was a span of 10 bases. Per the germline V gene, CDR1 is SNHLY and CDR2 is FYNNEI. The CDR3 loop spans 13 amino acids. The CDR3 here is CASRPQVYNEQFF. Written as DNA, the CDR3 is TGTGCCAGCAGGCCGCAGGTTTACAATGAGCAGTTCTTC.

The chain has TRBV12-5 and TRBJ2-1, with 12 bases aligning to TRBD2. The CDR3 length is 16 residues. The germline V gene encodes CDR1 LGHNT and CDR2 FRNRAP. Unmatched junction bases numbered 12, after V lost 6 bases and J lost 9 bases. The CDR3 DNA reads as TGTGCTAGTGGCCCAAACCTAGCGGGAGGGCCGAGTGAGCAGTTCTTC. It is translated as CASGPNLAGGPSEQFF.

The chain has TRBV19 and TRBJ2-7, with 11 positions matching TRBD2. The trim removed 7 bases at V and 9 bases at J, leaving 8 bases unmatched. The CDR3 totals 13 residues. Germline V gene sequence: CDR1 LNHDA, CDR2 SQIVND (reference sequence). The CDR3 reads CASKAIAGGRQYF. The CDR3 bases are TGTGCCAGTAAAGCAATAGCGGGGGGGAGGCAGTACTTC.

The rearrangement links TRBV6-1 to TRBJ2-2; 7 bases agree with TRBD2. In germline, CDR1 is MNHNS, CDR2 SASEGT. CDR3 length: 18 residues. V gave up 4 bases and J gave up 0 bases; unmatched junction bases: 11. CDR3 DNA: TGTGCCAGCAGTGGAGTCTTAGGAGCGGGGACGAACACCGGGGAGCTGTTTTTT. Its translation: CASSGVLGAGTNTGELFF.

This CDR3 is CASSVGPSGSSYNEQFF. CDR3 bases: TGTGCCAGCAGCGTAGGTCCTAGCGGGAGTTCCTACAATGAGCAGTTCTTC. This rearrangement joins TRBV9 to TRBJ2-1; 10 bases line up with TRBD2. The junction had 4 bases not matched to a gene; V was cut back by 0 bases and J by 1 base. The CDR3 contains 17 residues. Germline V gene data show CDR1 as SGDLS and CDR2 as YYNGEE.

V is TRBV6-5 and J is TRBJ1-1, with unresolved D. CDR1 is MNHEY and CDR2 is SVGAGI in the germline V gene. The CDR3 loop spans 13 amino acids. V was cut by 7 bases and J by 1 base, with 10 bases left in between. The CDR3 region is CASTWSGNTEAFF. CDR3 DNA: TGTGCCAGCACCTGGTCGGGGAACACTGAAGCTTTCTTT.

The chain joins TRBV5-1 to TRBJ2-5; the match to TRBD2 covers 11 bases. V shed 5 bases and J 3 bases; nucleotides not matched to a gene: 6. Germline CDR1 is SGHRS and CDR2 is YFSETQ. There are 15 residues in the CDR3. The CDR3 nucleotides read TGCGCCAGCAGTAGTTGGGGACTAGCGGAAGAGACCCAGTACTTC. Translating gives CASSSWGLAEETQYF.

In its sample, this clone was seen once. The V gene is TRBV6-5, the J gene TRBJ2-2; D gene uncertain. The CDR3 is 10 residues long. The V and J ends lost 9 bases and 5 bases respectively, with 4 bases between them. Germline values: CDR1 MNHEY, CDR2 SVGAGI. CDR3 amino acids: CASQTGELFF. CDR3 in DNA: TGTGCCAGTCAAACCGGGGAGCTGTTTTTT.

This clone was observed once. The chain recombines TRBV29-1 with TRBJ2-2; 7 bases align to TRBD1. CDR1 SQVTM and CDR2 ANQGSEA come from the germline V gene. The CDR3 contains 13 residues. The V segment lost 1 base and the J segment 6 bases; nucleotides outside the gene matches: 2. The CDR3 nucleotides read TGCAGCGTTGAAGTAGACAGGGCCGGGGAGCTGTTTTTT. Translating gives CSVEVDRAGELFF.

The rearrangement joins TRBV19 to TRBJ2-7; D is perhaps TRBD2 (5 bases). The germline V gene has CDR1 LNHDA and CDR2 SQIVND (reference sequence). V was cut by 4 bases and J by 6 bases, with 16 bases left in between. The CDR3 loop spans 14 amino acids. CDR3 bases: TGTGCCAGTAGTAGGGGAGTCCTAAGCACCGAGCAGTACTTC. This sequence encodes CASSRGVLSTEQYF.

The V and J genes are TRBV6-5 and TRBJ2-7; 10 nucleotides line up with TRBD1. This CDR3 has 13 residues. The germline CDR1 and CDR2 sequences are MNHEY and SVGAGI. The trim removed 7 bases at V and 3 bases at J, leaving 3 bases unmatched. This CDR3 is CASTRTGGYEQYF. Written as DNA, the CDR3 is TGTGCCAGCACACGGACAGGGGGCTACGAGCAGTACTTC.

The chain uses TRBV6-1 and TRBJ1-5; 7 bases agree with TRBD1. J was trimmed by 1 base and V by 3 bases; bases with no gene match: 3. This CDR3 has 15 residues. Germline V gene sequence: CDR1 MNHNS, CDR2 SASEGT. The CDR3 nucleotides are TGTGCCAGCAGTGATTGGGACAGCAGCAATCAGCCCCAGCATTTT. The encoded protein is CASSDWDSSNQPQHF.

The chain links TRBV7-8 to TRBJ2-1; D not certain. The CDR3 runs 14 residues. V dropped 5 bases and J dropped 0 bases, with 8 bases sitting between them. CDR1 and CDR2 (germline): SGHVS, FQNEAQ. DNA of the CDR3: TGTGCCAGCAGCATAGGGCTCTCCTACAATGAGCAGTTCTTC. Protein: CASSIGLSYNEQFF.

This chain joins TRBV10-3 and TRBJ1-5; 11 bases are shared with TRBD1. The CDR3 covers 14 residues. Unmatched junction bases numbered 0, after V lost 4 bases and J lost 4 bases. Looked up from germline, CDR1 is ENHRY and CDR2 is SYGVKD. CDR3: CAISGDRGNQPQHF. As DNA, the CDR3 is TGTGCCATCAGTGGGGACAGGGGGAATCAGCCCCAGCATTTT.

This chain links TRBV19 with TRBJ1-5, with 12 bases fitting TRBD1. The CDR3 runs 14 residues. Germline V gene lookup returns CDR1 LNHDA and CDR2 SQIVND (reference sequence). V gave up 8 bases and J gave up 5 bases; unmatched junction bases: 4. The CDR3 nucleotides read TGTGCCAGTTGGGGACAGGGGGCCGATCAGCCCCAGCATTTT. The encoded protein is CASWGQGADQPQHF.

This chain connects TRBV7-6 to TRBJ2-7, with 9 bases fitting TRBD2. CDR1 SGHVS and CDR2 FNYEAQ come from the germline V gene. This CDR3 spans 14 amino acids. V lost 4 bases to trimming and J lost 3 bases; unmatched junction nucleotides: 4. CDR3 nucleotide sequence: TGTGCCAGCAGCTCACAGCGGGGGGACTACGAGCAGTACTTC. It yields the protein CASSSQRGDYEQYF.

CDR3 coding DNA: TGTGCCAGCACCGAAGAGACAGCTGTTTTTTCACCCCTCCACTTT. As protein: CASTEETAVFSPLHF. The rearrangement joins TRBV6-5 to TRBJ1-6; tentative D call: TRBD1 (5 bases). The CDR3 covers 15 residues. Germline CDR1 and CDR2: MNHEY and SVGAGI. V was pared by 7 bases and J by 9 bases, with 19 bases between.

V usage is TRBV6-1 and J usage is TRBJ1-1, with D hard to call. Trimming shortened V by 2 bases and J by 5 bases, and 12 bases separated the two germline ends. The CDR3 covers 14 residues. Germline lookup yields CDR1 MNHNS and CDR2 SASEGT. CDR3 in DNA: TGTGCCAGCAGTGAAACTAGGGAGTGGACTGAAGCTTTCTTT. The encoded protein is CASSETREWTEAFF.

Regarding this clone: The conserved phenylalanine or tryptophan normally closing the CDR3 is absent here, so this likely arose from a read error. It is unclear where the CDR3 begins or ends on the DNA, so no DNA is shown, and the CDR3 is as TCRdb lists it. The CDR3 protein is CASSLPGTK. The chain employs TRBV7-7 and TRBJ1-5. The CDR3 is 9 residues long, counting both termini. Germline lookup yields CDR1 SSHAT and CDR2 FNYEAQ (reference sequence).

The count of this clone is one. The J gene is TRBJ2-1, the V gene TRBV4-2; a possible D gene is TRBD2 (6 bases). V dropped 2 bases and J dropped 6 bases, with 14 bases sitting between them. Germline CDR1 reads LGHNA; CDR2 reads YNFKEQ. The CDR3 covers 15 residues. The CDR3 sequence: CASSQPRRGPNEQFF. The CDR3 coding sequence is TGTGCCAGCAGCCAACCCAGGCGGGGCCCCAATGAGCAGTTCTTC.

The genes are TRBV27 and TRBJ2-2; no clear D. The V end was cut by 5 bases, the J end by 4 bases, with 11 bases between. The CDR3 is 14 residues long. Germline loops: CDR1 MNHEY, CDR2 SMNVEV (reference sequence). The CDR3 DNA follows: TGTGCCAGCAGTCCAACACATATCACCGGGGAGCTGTTTTTT. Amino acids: CASSPTHITGELFF.